These 17 T cell receptor beta chains were all obtained from the same sample, sequenced in a study of T-cell memory formation after mild COVID-19. TCRdb reprocessed the 5' RACE reads with MiXCR, giving one entry per CDR3 protein. This sample carries roughly 560,000 distinct CDR3 sequences, around 21% of them seen once, and the ten largest clones take around 13%. Sequenced input: PBMCs or a T cell subset sorted from them (not recorded which). The receptors were gathered from an adult woman who had mild COVID-19 (a few samples of this study predate the infection). Cell type and time point are not known.

The genes are TRBV12-3 or TRBV12-4 and TRBJ1-5; possible D gene TRBD1, 5 bases. V shed 2 bases and J shed 0 bases, with 14 bases lying between them. The CDR3 consists of 17 residues. The CDR3 bases are TGTGCCAGCAGTTTATACGGAGGCAGGGATAGCAATCAGCCCCAGCATTTT. It yields the protein CASSLYGGRDSNQPQHF.

This clonotype was found a few times. The chain carries TRBV6-5 and TRBJ1-2; no clear D. CDR1 is MNHEY and CDR2 is SVGAGI in the germline V gene. Trimming stripped 7 bases from V and 0 bases from J, with 15 bases between. The CDR3 covers 15 residues. The CDR3 nucleotides read TGTGCCAGCACTCGCCCCAGTTCAGCTAACTATGGCTACACCTTC. It yields the protein CASTRPSSANYGYTF.

This clonotype was found many times. The gene calls are TRBV29-1 and TRBJ2-1; D uncertain. Germline V lookup: CDR1 SQVTM, CDR2 ANQGSEA. CDR3 size: 14 residues. V was clipped by 3 bases and J by 0 bases, with 9 bases between them. CDR3 nucleotide sequence: TGCAGCGTTGAGGGCCCGAGCTCCTACAATGAGCAGTTCTTC. Translation: CSVEGPSSYNEQFF.

V gene TRBV7-2 combines with J gene TRBJ1-2; D perhaps matches TRBD1 (6 bases). The germline V and J ends were trimmed by 8 bases and 4 bases, with 20 bases remaining between them. The CDR3 is 15 amino acids. Germline values: CDR1 SGHTA, CDR2 FQGNSA. CDR3: CASSPWSGQLYGYTF. As DNA, the CDR3 is TGTGCCAGCTCCCCTTGGTCTGGACAGCTCTATGGCTACACCTTC.

This clonotype occurred many times. V and J are TRBV18 and TRBJ2-2; TRBD2 might be the D (5 bases). Trimming took off 1 base at V and 1 base at J, with 13 bases between the two ends. The CDR3 is made up of 17 amino acids. CDR1 KGHSH and CDR2 LQKENI come from the germline V gene. The CDR3 is CASSPLGETLNTGELFF. CDR3 nucleotides: TGTGCCAGCTCACCACTCGGGGAGACGTTGAACACCGGGGAGCTGTTTTTT.

CDR3 DNA: TGTGCCAGCAGCCCCCTTCTAGCGGGAAGCTACAATGAGCAGTTCTTC. Translated: CASSPLLAGSYNEQFF. The V gene is TRBV7-2, the J gene TRBJ2-1, with 9 bases lining up with TRBD2. The junction had 8 bases not matched to a gene; V was cut back by 5 bases and J by 3 bases. Germline CDR1 and CDR2: SGHTA and FQGNSA. This CDR3 comprises 16 residues.

As for this clonotype: A junction boundary mismatches the germline segment, possibly from a read error. This chain links TRBV7-2 with TRBJ2-1; D ambiguous. The CDR3 is made up of 12 amino acids. Germline values: CDR1 SGHTA, CDR2 FQGNSA. CDR3 residues: CASSLFPRVWVF. The CDR3 nucleotides read TGTGCCAGCAGCTTATTCCCAAGAGTCTGGGTCTTC.

The chain employs TRBV7-3 and TRBJ2-1; tentatively, D is TRBD2 (6 bases). The CDR3 sequence is 16 residues long. Germline V gene lookup returns CDR1 SGHTA and CDR2 FQGTGA. V was shortened by 6 bases and J by 0 bases, with 15 bases between the two germline ends. The CDR3 bases are TGTGCCAGCAGTTGGGACTCCACAAGCTCCTACAATGAGCAGTTCTTC. Its translation is CASSWDSTSSYNEQFF.

This sequence joins TRBV20-1 and TRBJ1-6; a possible D gene is TRBD1 (5 bases). This CDR3 has 13 amino acids. From germline, CDR1 is DFQATT and CDR2 SNEGSKA (reference sequence). Trimming took off 1 base at V and 9 bases at J, with 10 bases between the two ends. In DNA form, the CDR3 reads TGCAGTGCTAGAGGCCCCGGGGGTTCACCCCTCCACTTT. This encodes CSARGPGGSPLHF.

The rearrangement joins TRBV7-2 to TRBJ2-1, with 8 nucleotides matching TRBD2. CDR3 length: 15 residues. Losses at the gene ends were 6 bases for V and 7 bases for J; bases not matched to a gene: 11. The germline gives CDR1 SGHTA, CDR2 FQGNSA. In DNA, the CDR3 is TGTGCCAGCAGTCTTAGCGGGACAACACAAAATGAGCAGTTCTTC. It yields the protein CASSLSGTTQNEQFF.

This clonotype showed up just a few times. The chain carries TRBV10-3 and TRBJ1-1, with D possibly matching TRBD1 (5 bases). With 10 bases removed from V and 3 bases from J, the gap between germline ends came to 18 bases. This CDR3 is built from 14 residues. Germline assignment: CDR1 ENHRY and CDR2 SYGVKD. CDR3 bases: TGTGCCAGCCTCGGAGGGGCGATTGACACTGAAGCTTTCTTT. Its translation: CASLGGAIDTEAFF.

The V call is TRBV29-1, the J call TRBJ2-3, with D unclear. Trimming removed 8 bases from V and 6 bases from J, with 12 bases in between. The CDR3 is 11 residues long. CDR1 and CDR2 (germline): SQVTM, ANQGSEA. The CDR3, as DNA: TGCAGCCCCCTTCCTCCGGATACGCAGTATTTT. Its protein is CSPLPPDTQYF.

This clonotype was counted between two and nine times. The rearrangement links TRBV12-3 or TRBV12-4 to TRBJ2-5; 10 positions agree with TRBD1. With V trimmed by 5 bases and J by 6 bases, 9 bases remained unmatched. The CDR3 has 15 amino acids. CDR3 coding DNA: TGTGCCAGCAGTAACGCGGGACAGGGGCCGCAGACCCAGTACTTC. It translates to CASSNAGQGPQTQYF.

CDR3 sequence (DNA): TGTGCCAGCAGCTTATCGCGTAACTCTGGAAACACCATATATTTT. It yields the protein CASSLSRNSGNTIYF. The chain joins TRBV11-1 to TRBJ1-3; D is unclear. The CDR3 spans 15 residues. Germline V gene data show CDR1 as SGHAT and CDR2 as FQDESV (reference sequence). Trimming took 2 bases from V and 0 from J, leaving 8 bases between them.

This clonotype came up a few times. This sequence joins TRBV6-2 or TRBV6-3 and TRBJ2-7, with 10 bases lining up with TRBD2. The CDR3 loop spans 15 amino acids. V was pared by 2 bases and J by 2 bases, with 3 bases of the junction left unmatched. Germline CDR1 MNHEY, CDR2 SVGEGT. The CDR3 loop is CASSYKRGGPYEQYF. CDR3 sequence (DNA): TGTGCCAGCAGTTACAAGCGGGGGGGCCCCTACGAGCAGTACTTC.

This sequence joins TRBV27 and TRBJ2-1; TRBD2 matches at 9 bases. CDR3 length: 16 residues. J lost 0 bases, V lost 5 bases, and 5 bases had no gene match. Germline V lookup: CDR1 MNHEY, CDR2 SMNVEV (reference sequence). The CDR3, as DNA: TGTGCCAGCAGTCCAAGCGGGAGGAGCTCCTACAATGAGCAGTTCTTC. It is translated as CASSPSGRSSYNEQFF.

V and J are TRBV5-1 and TRBJ1-1, with a tentative D call TRBD1 (6 bases). The germline V and J ends were trimmed by 0 bases and 0 bases, with 15 bases remaining between them. CDR1 and CDR2 (germline): SGHRS, YFSETQ. The CDR3 consists of 17 residues. DNA of the CDR3: TGCGCCAGCAGCTTGGGACGGGGGGCGGTGGTGAACACTGAAGCTTTCTTT. Translation gives CASSLGRGAVVNTEAFF.